The rows below give T cell receptor beta chains drawn from one sample of a study of blood T cell repertoires in COVID-19. Assay used: immunoSEQ multiplex PCR; TCRdb lists only in-frame clones, some missing. The repertoire holds about 140,000 clones, with approximately 84% as singletons. Input material: PBMCs or T cells enriched from blood (not recorded which). Every receptor here comes from a woman between 50 and 59 years old with acute COVID-19. Both conserved end residues are part of each CDR3. D genes are given only for firm matches. Not every row has a clone size; where given, it reads once, few, many or a size class.

size	D	J	V	DNA	CDR3
-	-	TRBJ2-7	TRBV6-5	TGTGCCAGCAGTTTCCGGGAGTATAGCTACGAGCAGTACTTC	CASSFREYSYEQYF
-	TRBD1	TRBJ1-2	TRBV6-1	TGTGCCAGCAGAGTACAGGGGGAGCTGGGACGTGGCTACACCTTC	CASRVQGELGRGYTF
-	-	TRBJ1-6	TRBV27	TGTGCCAGCAGTTCAAAAGGCGGGGCTAATTCACCCCTCCACTTT	CASSSKGGANSPLHF
-	TRBD1	TRBJ1-3	TRBV7-9	TGTGCCACCGCCGACAGGGGTTTCTCTGGAAACACCATATATTTT	CATADRGFSGNTIYF
-	-	TRBJ2-6	TRBV5-8	TGTGCCAGCAGCTTGGGGACATACTCTGGGGCCAACGTCCTGACTTTC	CASSLGTYSGANVLTF
-	-	TRBJ1-2	TRBV30	TGTGCCTGGAGTCCAGGGGATTATGGCTACACCTTC	CAWSPGDYGYTF
-	TRBD2	TRBJ2-3	TRBV19	TGTGCCAGTAGTAGCGGGAGGGCGGGGGCCGCGGATACGCAGTATTTT	CASSSGRAGAADTQYF
-	-	TRBJ1-1	TRBV27	TGTGCCAGCAGTTTAGGGGGCGGGACTGAAGCTTTCTTT	CASSLGGGTEAFF
-	TRBD1	TRBJ1-5	TRBV15	TGTGCCACCGGGACAGGGGAACATCAGCCCCAGCATTTT	CATGTGEHQPQHF
-	TRBD1	TRBJ2-7	TRBV6-1	TGTGCCAGCAGTGACCGGGACAGGGTCTACGAGCAGTACTTC	CASSDRDRVYEQYF
once	-	TRBJ1-2	TRBV15	TGTGCCACCAGCAGAGAGTGGGGGGCTAACTATGGCTACACCTTC	CATSREWGANYGYTF
-	-	TRBJ1-6	TRBV3-1/TRBV3-2	TGTGCCAGCAGCCAGAGTGATACAGGGAATTCACCCCTCCACTTT	CASSQSDTGNSPLHF
-	-	TRBJ2-6	TRBV5-1	TGCGCCAGCAGCTTGGCCGGCGGTGGGGCCAACGTCCTGACTTTC	CASSLAGGGANVLTF
-	-	TRBJ1-3	TRBV5-1	TGCGCCAGCAGCTCGGACAGCTTTCTCTCTGGAAACACCATATATTTT	CASSSDSFLSGNTIYF
-	-	TRBJ1-4	TRBV5-1	TGCGCCAGCAGCTTGTTGGGGGCCCGTAATGAAAAACTGTTTTTT	CASSLLGARNEKLFF
-	-	TRBJ2-7	TRBV10-3	TGTGCCATCAGTGAGGCGACTAGACCCTACGAGCAGTACTTC	CAISEATRPYEQYF